The TCR beta chain described here comes from a study of cytomegalovirus exposure and HLA in healthy donors. General study points: Presence/absence analyses took donor sequencing depth as roughly uniform. Earlier analysis found most TCR beta V segments productive about 87% or about 30% of the time. It was reported that the classifier diagnosed cytomegalovirus status with high specificity and sensitivity in both the original and validation cohorts. Upon later analysis, HLA-associated TCR beta chains proved more clonally expanded than other, equally common chains.

Looked up from germline, CDR1 is ENHRY and CDR2 is SYGVKD. The CDR3 runs to 13 residues. The junction had 5 bases not matched to a gene; V was cut back by 7 bases and J by 3 bases. The PCR ran on 60 Vbeta and 13 Jbeta primers. The table came from immunoSEQ multiplex PCR; TCRdb's copy has only in-frame clones and leaves some out. The table includes 200,000 to 250,000 clones, more than 75% detected once. This clone appeared a few times. Its target is not known. The sample taken for sequencing was PBMCs. The sequence came from a human donor in good health. The gene calls are TRBV10-3 and TRBJ2-5; TRBD2 matches at 7 bases. CDR3 DNA sequence: TGTGCCATCAAGGCTAGCGGTGAAGAGACCCAGTACTTC. This encodes CAIKASGEETQYF.